The rows below give T cell receptor beta chains drawn from one sample of a study of blood T cell repertoires in COVID-19. The assay was immunoSEQ multiplex PCR, and TCRdb's table has in-frame clones only and misses some. The table lists fewer than 200,000 clones, around 82% of them singletons. The sample was peripheral blood. The receptors originated from a man aged 60-69 years who had recovered from COVID-19. CDR3s include the opening cysteine and the closing phenylalanine or tryptophan. A D gene is named only where the DNA matches it firmly. The size of a clone is reported for some rows only, either as once, few or many, or as a class for expanded clones.

clone_size,d_call,v_call,j_call,cdr3_aa,cdr3_nt
.,TRBD2,TRBV5-4,TRBJ2-3,CASSLSSGGTDTQYF,TGTGCCAGCAGCTTGTCTAGCGGGGGCACAGATACGCAGTATTTT
.,TRBD1,TRBV7-3,TRBJ2-6,CASSHPDRDPGANVLTF,TGTGCCAGCAGCCACCCGGACAGGGACCCTGGGGCCAACGTCCTGACTTTC
.,.,TRBV6-6,TRBJ1-3,CASFMGGGGNTIYF,TGTGCCAGTTTTATGGGGGGAGGTGGAAACACCATATATTTT
.,.,TRBV9,TRBJ2-6,CASSIGGSGANVLTF,TGTGCCAGCAGCATCGGAGGCTCTGGGGCCAACGTCCTGACTTTC
.,.,TRBV27,TRBJ2-7,CASSPPGQVYEQYF,TGTGCCAGCAGTCCACCGGGACAAGTCTACGAGCAGTACTTC
.,TRBD1,TRBV6-6,TRBJ2-5,CASRTGTGGGETQYF,TGTGCCAGCAGAACCGGGACAGGGGGCGGAGAGACCCAGTACTTC
once,.,TRBV6-2/TRBV6-3,TRBJ2-5,CASSYSTGKGYF,TGTGCCAGCAGTTACTCCACAGGGAAGGGGTACTTC
.,.,TRBV5-6,TRBJ1-4,CASSFRGPDEKLFF,TGTGCCAGCAGCTTCAGAGGGCCCGATGAAAAACTGTTTTTT
.,.,TRBV7-2,TRBJ2-1,CASSLATEAEQFF,TGTGCCAGCAGCCTGGCGACAGAGGCTGAGCAGTTCTTC
.,TRBD2,TRBV6-4,TRBJ2-1,CASSRRGGLDEQFF,TGTGCCAGCAGTAGACGGGGGGGCCTCGATGAGCAGTTCTTC
.,TRBD1,TRBV2,TRBJ1-5,CATRQGRGQPQHF,TGTGCCACCAGACAGGGTCGCGGTCAGCCCCAGCATTTT
.,.,TRBV7-9,TRBJ1-2,CASSFIQGGYTF,TGTGCCAGCAGCTTTATTCAGGGTGGCTACACCTTC
.,TRBD1,TRBV5-4,TRBJ2-1,CASSLDRAVHNEQFF,TGTGCCAGCAGCTTAGACAGGGCTGTGCACAATGAGCAGTTCTTC
.,TRBD2,TRBV6-1,TRBJ2-3,CASSERGGWTDTQYF,TGTGCCAGCAGTGAACGGGGGGGTTGGACAGATACGCAGTATTTT
once,.,TRBV7-3,TRBJ2-3,CASSLVETDTQYF,TGTGCCAGCAGCTTAGTCGAGACAGATACGCAGTATTTT
few,TRBD1,TRBV5-4,TRBJ1-6,CASSRGQGGDSPLHF,TGTGCCAGCAGCCGGGGACAGGGAGGCGATTCACCCCTCCACTTT
.,.,TRBV5-4,TRBJ1-1,CASSSGQTGAEAFF,TGTGCCAGCAGCTCTGGCCAGACAGGCGCTGAAGCTTTCTTT
.,TRBD1,TRBV6-2/TRBV6-3,TRBJ1-2,CASIPGTGLYGYTF,TGTGCCAGCATCCCCGGGACAGGCCTCTATGGCTACACCTTC
.,TRBD1,TRBV6-5,TRBJ1-5,CASSYTWDSRDQPQHF,TGTGCCAGCAGTTACACTTGGGACAGCCGAGATCAGCCCCAGCATTTT
.,.,TRBV10-3,TRBJ1-1,CAISALADGNTEAFF,TGTGCCATCAGTGCCCTAGCCGACGGGAACACTGAAGCTTTCTTT
once,TRBD1,TRBV5-1,TRBJ1-2,CASSLPGQIGEGYTF,TGCGCCAGCAGCTTGCCGGGACAGATCGGAGAGGGCTACACCTTC
.,.,TRBV3-1/TRBV3-2,TRBJ2-2,CASSPGVSNTGELFF,TGTGCCAGCAGCCCCGGAGTAAGCAACACCGGGGAGCTGTTTTTT
.,TRBD2,TRBV6-5,TRBJ2-7,CASSYSGGSSYEQYF,TGTGCCAGCAGTTACTCGGGCGGGAGCTCCTACGAGCAGTACTTC
.,.,TRBV7-3,TRBJ2-1,CASSLSSSSYNEQFF,TGTGCCAGCAGCTTATCTTCTAGCTCCTACAATGAGCAGTTCTTC
.,.,TRBV5-1,TRBJ1-1,CASSSYAEGTEAFF,TGCGCCAGCAGCTCGTACGCGGAGGGGACTGAAGCTTTCTTT
.,.,TRBV20-1,TRBJ1-5,CSASTGGIRNQPQHF,TGCAGTGCTAGTACGGGGGGAATTCGCAATCAGCCCCAGCATTTT
.,.,TRBV19,TRBJ1-1,CASSISRVVTEAFF,TGTGCCAGTAGTATTTCCAGGGTCGTCACTGAAGCTTTCTTT